This T cell receptor (beta chain) was obtained from a study of blood T cell repertoires in COVID-19. This CDR3 contains 14 residues. Trimming cost V 5 bases and J 5 bases; bases outside gene matches: 5. Germline loops: CDR1 SGHTA, CDR2 FQGNSA. The table came from immunoSEQ multiplex PCR; TCRdb's copy has only in-frame clones and leaves some out. The repertoire holds fewer than 700,000 clones, with about 89% as singletons. The chain links TRBV7-2 to TRBJ2-2, with 7 bases that match TRBD1. Specimen: peripheral blood. The source of this sequence is a woman in her forties or fifties with COVID-19, enrolled during active disease. For the CDR3, the DNA is TGTGCCAGCAGCCGGGACAGATCAACCGGGGAGCTGTTTTTT. Amino acids: CASSRDRSTGELFF.